The 16 T cell receptor beta chains given below trace back to one sample, sequenced in a study of OX40 agonist ivuxolimab in advanced cancers. TCRdb keeps only in-frame clones here, not all; method: immunoSEQ multiplex PCR. The repertoire holds about 50,000 clones, approximately 86% seen once, with about 13% in the top ten. The sample was CD4+ or CD8+ T cells sorted from blood, taken in a trial of the OX40 agonist ivuxolimab. These receptors came from an adult with an advanced solid tumor such as melanoma, head and neck, liver or kidney cancer.

This clone appeared once. This chain uses TRBV18 with TRBJ1-1, with a possible D match to TRBD1 (6 bases). This CDR3 contains 13 residues. CDR1 and CDR2 from the germline V gene are KGHSH and LQKENI. The V end was cut by 5 bases, the J end by 1 base, with 8 bases between. The CDR3 loop is CASSMDRNTEAFF. The CDR3 DNA follows: TGTGCCAGCTCAATGGACAGGAACACTGAAGCTTTCTTT.

This clone was observed once. The gene calls are TRBV2 and TRBJ2-1, with D unresolved. Germline-derived CDR1 and CDR2 are SNHLY and FYNNEI. The V and J ends lost 7 bases and 4 bases respectively, with 8 bases between them. The CDR3 runs 12 residues. As DNA, the CDR3 is TGTGCCAGCAATTCGTTGTACAATGAGCAGTTCTTC. Translated: CASNSLYNEQFF.

CDR3 nucleotide sequence: TGTGCCAGTACCCGACAGCCCCGTACGAACACCGGGGAGCTGTTTTTT. Translating gives CASTRQPRTNTGELFF. This chain uses TRBV19 with TRBJ2-2; a possible D gene is TRBD1 (5 bases). The V and J ends lost 7 bases and 0 bases respectively, with 15 bases between them. The CDR3 totals 16 residues. Looked up from germline, CDR1 is LNHDA and CDR2 is SQIVND (reference sequence).

The CDR3 nucleotides are TGCGCCAGCAGCCAACCCCTCTCTGGAAACACCATATATTTT. Amino acid sequence: CASSQPLSGNTIYF. The chain employs TRBV4-1 and TRBJ1-3; D gene ambiguous. The CDR3 sequence is 14 residues long. Trimming shortened V by 2 bases and J by 0 bases, and 5 bases separated the two germline ends. CDR1 is MGHRA and CDR2 is YSYEKL in the germline V gene.

V gene TRBV4-2 combines with J gene TRBJ1-4; no reliable D call. The CDR3 loop spans 16 amino acids. The V end lost 0 bases, the J end lost 0 bases, and 8 bases lay between the germline ends. The germline gives CDR1 LGHNA, CDR2 YNFKEQ. The CDR3 coding sequence is TGTGCCAGCAGCCAAGATTCGGGTTCAACTAATGAAAAACTGTTTTTT. It is translated as CASSQDSGSTNEKLFF.

This chain connects TRBV28 to TRBJ2-3, with D perhaps matching TRBD1 (6 bases). Germline lookup yields CDR1 MDHEN and CDR2 SYDVKM. The CDR3 is made up of 14 amino acids. Trimming stripped 6 bases from V and 8 bases from J, with 18 bases between. The CDR3 region has the DNA TGTGCCAGCAGAGGGATCTCCCCCAGGGGTACGCAGTATTTT. As protein: CASRGISPRGTQYF.

The chain links TRBV9 to TRBJ2-2; possible D gene TRBD1, 6 bases. The germline gives CDR1 SGDLS, CDR2 YYNGEE. This CDR3 has 18 amino acids. The V end was cut by 3 bases, the J end by 4 bases, with 22 bases between. CDR3 nucleotides: TGTGCCAGCAGCGCAGAACTGACAGGAGTCTACGGCACCGGGGAGCTGTTTTTT. Protein sequence: CASSAELTGVYGTGELFF.

This clone was picked up one time. This chain joins TRBV5-6 and TRBJ1-1, with D perhaps TRBD1 (5 bases). V lost 4 bases and J 1 base, leaving 14 bases between the germline ends. This CDR3 region has 15 residues. Per germline, CDR1 SGHDT and CDR2 YYEEEE. Here the CDR3 reads CASSGINRGNTEAFF. The CDR3 DNA follows: TGTGCCAGCAGCGGCATTAATAGGGGGAACACTGAAGCTTTCTTT.

The rearrangement joins TRBV2 to TRBJ2-1; D gene uncertain. This CDR3 comprises 12 residues. V was trimmed by 4 bases and J by 3 bases, leaving 4 bases between them. The germline V gene encodes CDR1 SNHLY and CDR2 FYNNEI. The DNA for the CDR3 is TGTGCCAGCAGTGGGTACTACAATGAGCAGTTCTTC. Its translation: CASSGYYNEQFF.

This clone was found once. V usage is TRBV18 and J usage is TRBJ2-3; 8 bases map to TRBD1. J lost 4 bases, V lost 4 bases, and 4 bases had no gene match. Germline lookup yields CDR1 KGHSH and CDR2 LQKENI. This CDR3 comprises 14 residues. The CDR3 DNA reads TGTGCCAGCTCACGGGGACAGGCCCCAGATACGCAGTATTTT. Protein product: CASSRGQAPDTQYF.

The chain couples TRBV28 to TRBJ1-5, with 9 bases that match TRBD1. This CDR3 is built from 16 residues. The V gene end was trimmed by 5 bases and the J gene end by 7 bases; junction bases not matched to a gene: 12. The germline V gene has CDR1 MDHEN and CDR2 SYDVKM. CDR3 loop: CASSTSGQGRNQPQHF. Here the CDR3 DNA reads TGTGCCAGCAGTACCTCGGGACAGGGAAGGAACCAGCCCCAGCATTTT.

The chain employs TRBV5-1 and TRBJ1-6; 9 bases align to TRBD1. CDR3 length: 16 residues. Germline CDR1 is SGHRS and CDR2 is YFSETQ. With V trimmed by 4 bases and J by 6 bases, 8 bases remained unmatched. The CDR3 DNA follows: TGCGCCAGCAGCCTTGTCCCGGGACAGGGTAATTCACCCCTCCACTTT. Its translation is CASSLVPGQGNSPLHF.

The rearrangement joins TRBV19 to TRBJ2-5, with 14 bases identical to TRBD2. The CDR3 length is 17 residues. V trimming: 4 bases; J trimming: 4 bases; junction bases outside the gene matches: 8. In germline, CDR1 is LNHDA, CDR2 SQIVND (reference sequence). Here the CDR3 reads CASSRTTGTSGRETQYF. DNA for the CDR3: TGTGCCAGTAGTAGAACTACCGGGACTAGCGGGAGAGAGACCCAGTACTTC.

The chain combines TRBV9 with TRBJ1-4; D gene ambiguous. The germline V gene has CDR1 SGDLS and CDR2 YYNGEE. The V end lost 4 bases, the J end lost 0 bases, and 13 bases lay between the germline ends. The CDR3 is 16 residues long. In DNA, the CDR3 is TGTGCCAGCAGCCCTTATGGGAAGACAACTAATGAAAAACTGTTTTTT. Translation: CASSPYGKTTNEKLFF. Full variable domain (missing parts from reference TRBV9 and TRBJ1-4): DSGVTQTPKHLITATGQRVTLRCSPRSGDLSVYWYQQSLDQGLQFLIQYYNGEERAKGNILERFSAQQFPDLHSELNLSSLELGDSALYFCASSPYGKTTNEKLFFGSGTQLSVL.

J is TRBJ2-2 and V is TRBV7-9; the D is unclear. There are 15 residues in the CDR3. Germline CDR1 is SEHNR and CDR2 is FQNEAQ (reference sequence). Deletions cut 2 bases from V and 4 bases from J, with 11 bases between. Written as DNA, the CDR3 is TGTGCCAGCAGCTTACTAGGAACGGCCACCGGGGAGCTGTTTTTT. Protein: CASSLLGTATGELFF. The full variable domain, with the rest looked up from reference TRBV7-9 and TRBJ2-2, is DTGVSQNPRHKITKRGQNVTFRCDPISEHNRLYWYRQTLGQGPEFLTYFQNEAQLEKSRLLSDRFSAERPKGSFSTLEIQRTEQGDSAMYLCASSLLGTATGELFFGEGSRLTVL.

The gene calls are TRBV20-1 and TRBJ1-1, with no clear D. Trimming removed 5 bases from V and 11 bases from J, with 15 bases in between. CDR3 size: 11 residues. Per the germline V gene, CDR1 is DFQATT and CDR2 is SNEGSKA (reference sequence). CDR3 in amino acids: CSASIPGGAFF. The CDR3 DNA follows: TGCAGTGCTTCGATACCAGGTGGGGCTTTCTTT.